The sequence of this TCR beta chain was determined in a study of neoadjuvant nivolumab and ipilimumab in lung cancer (TCRdb year 2020). Regarding the complete study: In the NEOSTAR trial, nivolumab was administered intravenously at 3 mg/kg on days 1, 15 and 29, and the combination arm also received ipilimumab 1 mg/kg on day 1 only. The trial treated about 45 patients with operable NSCLC: approximately 23 were randomized to nivolumab monotherapy and some 20 to nivolumab plus ipilimumab. The major pathologic response (MPR) rate in the intention-to-treat population in each study arm was designated as the primary trial endpoint. TCR repertoires were compared between pretherapy (baseline) peripheral blood and tumors resected at surgery after neoadjuvant immune checkpoint blockade. Seven patients had matched pretherapy and resected tumor pairs analyzed, with four treated with nivolumab and three with nivolumab plus ipilimumab. Results the study describes overall, beyond this receptor: Resected tumors had greater TCR richness and clonality than tumor-adjacent uninvolved lung, and increases were observed in more dual-therapy-treated tumors. Tumor T-cell richness and clonality rose from pretherapy to surgery in three of three dual-therapy tumors but in only two of four nivolumab-treated tumors. Pretherapy blood TCR richness correlated positively with richness in tumors resected after neoadjuvant therapy (Spearman R ≈ 0.85). No significant correlation was found between TCR clonality and pathologic tumor regression, and only a single major-pathologic-response sample was available for the analysis of TCR clonality versus pathologic tumor regression. TCR sequencing was performed in a small number of samples.

Library method: the immunoSEQ multiplex PCR assay. As for how the authors treated the data: Repertoires were summarized in terms of richness and clonality, and significantly expanded and contracted clones between pre- and post-therapy samples were identified. What TCRdb holds here is the immuneACCESS table cut down to in-frame rearrangements. Part of the clones is not present; checked against another copy, under half of the missing clones reflect an unresolved V gene, and the others are unexplained. D and trimming come from the DNA, and the V and J calls and clone size come from that table. This sample has 7,500 to 10,000 clones in its table, and around 79% of those were observed once. The top ten constitute less than 8.5% of the sample. The CDR3 sequence holds 18 residues, the cysteine and phenylalanine included. The sequence is cut down to CDR3 DNA, 54 bases in frame from base 1. As encoded in the germline V gene, CDR1 is SGHTA while CDR2 is FQGNSA. V is cut back by 4 bases and J by 1 base, with 12 bases in the junction unmatched.

Worth noting for this clone: Its antigen remains undetermined. Base qualities are not provided; no much larger clone lies one nucleotide away.

The sample's time point label, decoded: at surgical resection after neoadjuvant nivolumab +/- ipilimumab. Samples were obtained from the phase 2 randomized NEOSTAR trial, in which neoadjuvant nivolumab or nivolumab plus ipilimumab followed by surgery was tested in operable NSCLC. At resection, tumor-adjacent uninvolved lung was collected and used as a matched non-tumor comparison for resected tumor TCR repertoires. This receptor was taken from an adult with non-small cell lung cancer. Here the chain combines TRBV7-2 and TRBJ1-1, with TRBD1 matching 10 junction bases. Sequenced here: adjacent normal lung tissue, sampled after neoadjuvant nivolumab, alone or with ipilimumab, at or shortly before surgery. At the DNA level, the sequence is TGTGCCAGCAGCTCGTCCAACACGGGACAGGGGTCGAACACTGAAGCTTTCTTT. This sequence encodes CASSSSNTGQGSNTEAFF.